The rows below give T cell receptor beta chains drawn from one sample of a study of OX40 agonist ivuxolimab in advanced cancers. This table comes from immunoSEQ multiplex PCR, and its TCRdb copy is limited to in-frame clones, with some not included. The table shows 45,000 to 60,000 clones, with over 65% occurring only once. The sample was CD4+ or CD8+ T cells sorted from blood, taken in a trial of the OX40 agonist ivuxolimab. Receptor source: an adult with an advanced solid tumor such as melanoma, head and neck, liver or kidney cancer. CDR3s include the opening cysteine and the closing phenylalanine or tryptophan. The D gene is left open where the match is weak. Clone size appears in some rows only: once, few, many, or a class for an expanded clone.

d_call clone_size j_call v_call cdr3_aa cdr3_nt
- - TRBJ2-3 TRBV29-1 CSVALNRDTDTQYF TGCAGCGTTGCGTTAAACAGGGACACAGATACGCAGTATTTT
- - TRBJ2-7 TRBV27 CASSLSGRLHYEQYF TGTGCCAGCAGTTTATCAGGGCGGCTTCACTACGAGCAGTACTTC
TRBD2 - TRBJ2-7 TRBV4-1 CASSQERAGVGEQYF TGCGCCAGCAGCCAAGAAAGGGCGGGAGTGGGTGAGCAGTACTTC
- - TRBJ1-5 TRBV5-1 CASSLSPLGNQPQHF TGCGCCAGCAGCTTAAGCCCCCTGGGCAATCAGCCCCAGCATTTT
TRBD1 - TRBJ1-2 TRBV11-2 CASSLGGQGGSTF TGTGCCAGCAGCTTAGGGGGACAGGGAGGTAGCACCTTC
TRBD2 - TRBJ2-7 TRBV5-1 CASSLDLAGAPYEQYF TGCGCCAGCAGCTTGGATCTAGCGGGAGCCCCTTACGAGCAGTACTTC
- - TRBJ1-1 TRBV6-1 CASSDEWVSNTEAFF TGTGCCAGCAGTGATGAGTGGGTTTCGAACACTGAAGCTTTCTTT
TRBD2 - TRBJ2-1 TRBV5-1 CASSQRLAGGYNEQFF TGCGCCAGCAGCCAAAGACTAGCGGGGGGTTACAATGAGCAGTTCTTC
TRBD2 once TRBJ2-5 TRBV10-2 CASSVGGLAVAGETQYF TGCGCCAGCTCTGTTGGTGGACTAGCGGTCGCCGGGGAGACCCAGTACTTC
- - TRBJ2-2 TRBV15 CATSRAGAPNTGELFF TGTGCCACCAGCAGAGCGGGAGCCCCTAACACCGGGGAGCTGTTTTTT
- - TRBJ1-1 TRBV18 CASSPIAMNTEAFF TGTGCCAGCTCACCAATTGCTATGAACACTGAAGCTTTCTTT
TRBD1 - TRBJ2-2 TRBV7-7 CASSLAAGTGLTGELFF TGTGCTAGCAGCTTAGCTGCCGGGACAGGGCTCACCGGGGAGCTGTTTTTT
TRBD2 - TRBJ2-3 TRBV5-6 CASSFRSGRAPDTQYF TGTGCCAGCAGCTTCCGTAGCGGGAGGGCCCCGGATACGCAGTATTTT
- - TRBJ2-5 TRBV9 CASSVAPLGTFQETQYF TGTGCCAGCAGCGTAGCCCCACTCGGAACTTTTCAAGAGACCCAGTACTTC
TRBD2 - TRBJ2-5 TRBV7-2 CASSLARAGGPQETQYF TGTGCCAGCAGCTTAGCGCGAGCGGGGGGCCCACAAGAGACCCAGTACTTC
TRBD2 once TRBJ2-1 TRBV29-1 CSGDSGREYNEQFF TGCAGCGGTGACTCAGGGAGGGAGTACAATGAGCAGTTCTTC
TRBD2 medium-sized TRBJ2-3 TRBV7-3 CASSLVAGFNTDTQYF TGTGCCAGCAGCCTAGTAGCGGGGTTTAACACAGATACGCAGTATTTT